The entry that follows covers one T cell receptor beta chain sequence. With V trimmed by 5 bases and J by 3 bases, 7 bases remained unmatched. CDR1 and CDR2 from the germline V gene are MNHEY and SMNVEV (reference sequence). The CDR3 contains 16 residues. This sample is drawn from a study of blood T cell repertoires in COVID-19. The method was immunoSEQ multiplex PCR; TCRdb's version includes in-frame clones alone and lacks a portion of them. The data hold about 480,000 clones, with around 89% observed a single time. The chain has TRBV27 and TRBJ1-6, with 7 bases identical to TRBD1. Sequenced input: peripheral blood. The TCR was taken from a young woman with acute or convalescent COVID-19. CDR3 protein: CASSPDREVYNSPLHF. The CDR3 DNA is TGTGCCAGCAGTCCTGACAGGGAGGTCTATAATTCACCCCTCCACTTT.